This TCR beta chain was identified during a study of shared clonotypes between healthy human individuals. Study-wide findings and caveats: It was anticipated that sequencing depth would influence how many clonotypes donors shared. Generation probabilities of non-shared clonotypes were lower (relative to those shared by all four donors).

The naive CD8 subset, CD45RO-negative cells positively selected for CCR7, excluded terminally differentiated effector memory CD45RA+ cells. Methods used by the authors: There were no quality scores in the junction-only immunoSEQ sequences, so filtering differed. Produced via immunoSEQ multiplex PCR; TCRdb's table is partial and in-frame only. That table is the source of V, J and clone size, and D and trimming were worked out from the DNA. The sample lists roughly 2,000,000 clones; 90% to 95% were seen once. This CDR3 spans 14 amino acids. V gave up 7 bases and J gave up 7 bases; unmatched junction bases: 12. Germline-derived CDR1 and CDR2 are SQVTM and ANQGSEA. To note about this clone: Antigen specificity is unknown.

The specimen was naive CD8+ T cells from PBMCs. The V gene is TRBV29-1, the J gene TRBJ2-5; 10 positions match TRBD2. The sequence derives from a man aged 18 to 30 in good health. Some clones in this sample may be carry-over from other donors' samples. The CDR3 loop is CSAAGGAVPGTQYF. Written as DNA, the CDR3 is TGCAGCGCAGCGGGAGGGGCCGTCCCAGGGACCCAGTACTTC. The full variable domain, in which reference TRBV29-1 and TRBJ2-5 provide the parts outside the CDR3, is SAVISQKPSRDICQRGTSLTIQCQVDSQVTMMFWYRQQPGQSLTLIATANQGSEATYESGFVIDKFPISRPNLTFSTLTVSNMSPEDSSIYLCSAAGGAVPGTQYFGPGTRLLVL.